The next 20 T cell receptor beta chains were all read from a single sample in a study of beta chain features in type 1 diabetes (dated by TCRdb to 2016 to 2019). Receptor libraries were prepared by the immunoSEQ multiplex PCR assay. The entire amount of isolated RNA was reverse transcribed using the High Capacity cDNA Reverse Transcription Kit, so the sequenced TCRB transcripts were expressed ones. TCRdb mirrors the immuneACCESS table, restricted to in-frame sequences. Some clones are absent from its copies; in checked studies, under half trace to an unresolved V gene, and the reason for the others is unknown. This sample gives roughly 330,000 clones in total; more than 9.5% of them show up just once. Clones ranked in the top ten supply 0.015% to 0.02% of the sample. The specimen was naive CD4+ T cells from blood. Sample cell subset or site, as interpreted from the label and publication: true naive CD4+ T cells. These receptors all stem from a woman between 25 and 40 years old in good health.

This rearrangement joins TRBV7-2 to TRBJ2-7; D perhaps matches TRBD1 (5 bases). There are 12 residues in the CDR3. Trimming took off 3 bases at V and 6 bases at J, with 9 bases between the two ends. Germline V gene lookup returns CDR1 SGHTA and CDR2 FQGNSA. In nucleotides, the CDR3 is TGTGCCAGCAGCTTGGCGACAGTCGAGCAGTACTTC. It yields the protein CASSLATVEQYF.

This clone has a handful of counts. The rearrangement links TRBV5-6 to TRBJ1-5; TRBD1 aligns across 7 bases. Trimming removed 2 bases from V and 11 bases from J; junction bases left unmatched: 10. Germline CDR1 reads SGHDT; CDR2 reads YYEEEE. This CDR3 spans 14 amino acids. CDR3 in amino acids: CASSFSDRPGAQHF. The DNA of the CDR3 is TGTGCCAGCAGCTTCTCGGACAGGCCGGGGGCCCAGCATTTT.

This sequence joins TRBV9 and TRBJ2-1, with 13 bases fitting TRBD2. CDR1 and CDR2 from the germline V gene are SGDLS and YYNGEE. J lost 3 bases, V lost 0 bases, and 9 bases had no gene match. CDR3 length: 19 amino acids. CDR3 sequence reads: CASSVEGTSGIILYNEQFF. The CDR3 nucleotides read TGTGCCAGCAGCGTAGAAGGGACTAGCGGGATCATACTCTACAATGAGCAGTTCTTC.

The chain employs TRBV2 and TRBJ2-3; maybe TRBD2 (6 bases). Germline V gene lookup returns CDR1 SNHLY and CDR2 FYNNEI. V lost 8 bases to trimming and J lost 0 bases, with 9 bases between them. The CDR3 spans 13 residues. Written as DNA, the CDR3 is TGTGCCAGCCCGCGGGGTAGCACAGATACGCAGTATTTT. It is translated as CASPRGSTDTQYF. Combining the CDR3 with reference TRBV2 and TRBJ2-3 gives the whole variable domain EPEVTQTPSHQVTQMGQEVILRCVPISNHLYFYWYRQILGQKVEFLVSFYNNEISEKSEIFDDQFSVERPDGSNFTLKIRSTKLEDSAMYFCASPRGSTDTQYFGPGTRLTVL.

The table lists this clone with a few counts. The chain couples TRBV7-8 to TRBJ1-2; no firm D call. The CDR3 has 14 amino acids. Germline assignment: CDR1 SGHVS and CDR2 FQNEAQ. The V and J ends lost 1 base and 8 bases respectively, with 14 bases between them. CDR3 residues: CASSLGPQRRGYTF. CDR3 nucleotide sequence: TGTGCCAGCAGCTTAGGCCCACAACGGCGGGGCTACACCTTC.

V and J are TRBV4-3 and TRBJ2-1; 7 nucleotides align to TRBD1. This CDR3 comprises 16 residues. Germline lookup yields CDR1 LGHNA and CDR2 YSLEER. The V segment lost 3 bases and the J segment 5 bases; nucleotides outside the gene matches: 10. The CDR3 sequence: CASSHLGGRGNNEQFF. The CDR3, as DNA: TGCGCCAGCAGCCACCTAGGGGGCAGGGGGAACAATGAGCAGTTCTTC.

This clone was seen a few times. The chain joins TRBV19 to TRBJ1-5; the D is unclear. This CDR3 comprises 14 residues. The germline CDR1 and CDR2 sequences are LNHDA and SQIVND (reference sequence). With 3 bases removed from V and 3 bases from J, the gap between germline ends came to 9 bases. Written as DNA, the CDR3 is TGTGCCAGTAGTATTAACAAGAACAATCAGCCCCAGCATTTT. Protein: CASSINKNNQPQHF.

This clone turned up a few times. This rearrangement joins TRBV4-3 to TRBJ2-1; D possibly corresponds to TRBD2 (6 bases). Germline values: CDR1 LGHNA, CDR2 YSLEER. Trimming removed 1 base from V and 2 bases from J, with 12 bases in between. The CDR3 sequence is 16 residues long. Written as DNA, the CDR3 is TGCGCCAGCAGCCAAGTTGGGACTCCCGCCTACAATGAGCAGTTCTTC. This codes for CASSQVGTPAYNEQFF.

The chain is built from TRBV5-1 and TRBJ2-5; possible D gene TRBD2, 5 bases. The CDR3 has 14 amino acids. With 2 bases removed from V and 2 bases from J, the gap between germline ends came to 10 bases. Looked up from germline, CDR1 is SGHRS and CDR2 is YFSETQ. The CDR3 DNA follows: TGCGCCAGCAGCTTCGGCAGGAGGCAAGAGACCCAGTACTTC. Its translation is CASSFGRRQETQYF.

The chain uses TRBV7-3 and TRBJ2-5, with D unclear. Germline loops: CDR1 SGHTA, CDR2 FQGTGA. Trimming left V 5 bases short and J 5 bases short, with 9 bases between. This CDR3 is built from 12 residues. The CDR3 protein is CASSGSVETQYF. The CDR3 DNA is TGTGCCAGCAGCGGCAGTGTTGAGACCCAGTACTTC.

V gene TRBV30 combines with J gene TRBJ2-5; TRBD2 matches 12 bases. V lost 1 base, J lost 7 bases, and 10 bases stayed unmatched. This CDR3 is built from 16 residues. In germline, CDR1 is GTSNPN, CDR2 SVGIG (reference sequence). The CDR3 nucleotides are TGTGCCTGGAGTGGAAGACTAGCGGGAGTCCATGTGACCCAGTACTTC. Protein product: CAWSGRLAGVHVTQYF.

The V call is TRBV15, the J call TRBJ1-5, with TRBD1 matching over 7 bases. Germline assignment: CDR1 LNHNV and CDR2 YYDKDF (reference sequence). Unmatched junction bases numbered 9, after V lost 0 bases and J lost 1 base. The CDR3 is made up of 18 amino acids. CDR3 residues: CATSRDLIGGGSNQPQHF. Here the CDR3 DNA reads TGTGCCACCAGCAGAGACCTGATAGGGGGCGGGAGCAATCAGCCCCAGCATTTT.

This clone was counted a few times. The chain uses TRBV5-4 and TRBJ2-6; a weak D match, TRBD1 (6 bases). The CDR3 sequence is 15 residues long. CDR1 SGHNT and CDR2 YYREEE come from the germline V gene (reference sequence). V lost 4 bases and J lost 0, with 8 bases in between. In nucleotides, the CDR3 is TGTGCCAGCAGCACGGACAGCTCTGGGGCCAACGTCCTGACTTTC. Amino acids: CASSTDSSGANVLTF.

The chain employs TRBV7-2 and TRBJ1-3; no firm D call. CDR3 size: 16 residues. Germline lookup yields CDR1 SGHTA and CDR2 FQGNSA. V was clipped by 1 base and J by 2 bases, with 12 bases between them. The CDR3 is CASSLEKRRTGNTIYF. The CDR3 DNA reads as TGTGCCAGCAGCTTAGAGAAGAGGAGGACTGGAAACACCATATATTTT.

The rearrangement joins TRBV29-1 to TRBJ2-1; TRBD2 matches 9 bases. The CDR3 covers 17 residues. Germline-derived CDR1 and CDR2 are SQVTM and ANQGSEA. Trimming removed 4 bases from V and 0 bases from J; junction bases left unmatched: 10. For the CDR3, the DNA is TGCAGCGTTGGCGGGACTAGCACCCGTGGCTCCTACAATGAGCAGTTCTTC. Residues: CSVGGTSTRGSYNEQFF.

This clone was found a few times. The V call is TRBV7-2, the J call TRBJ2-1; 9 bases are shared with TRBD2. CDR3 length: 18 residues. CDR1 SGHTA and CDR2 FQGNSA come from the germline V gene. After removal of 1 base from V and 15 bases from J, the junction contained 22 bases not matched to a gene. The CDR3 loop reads CASSLGIWKREDKRKVFF. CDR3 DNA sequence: TGTGCCAGCAGCTTAGGCATATGGAAGCGGGAGGATAAAAGGAAGGTGTTCTTC.

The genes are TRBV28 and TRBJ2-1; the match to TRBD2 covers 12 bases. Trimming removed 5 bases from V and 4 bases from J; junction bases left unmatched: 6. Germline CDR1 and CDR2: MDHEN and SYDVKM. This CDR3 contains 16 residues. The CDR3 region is CASSLLAGGSYNEQFF. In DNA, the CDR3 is TGTGCCAGCAGTCTACTAGCGGGAGGTTCATACAATGAGCAGTTCTTC.

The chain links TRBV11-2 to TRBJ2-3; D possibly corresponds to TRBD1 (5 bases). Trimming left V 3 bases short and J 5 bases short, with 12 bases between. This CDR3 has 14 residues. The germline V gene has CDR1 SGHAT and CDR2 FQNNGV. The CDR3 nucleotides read TGTGCCAGCAGCTTGGCAGGGATTGTAGATACGCAGTATTTT. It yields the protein CASSLAGIVDTQYF.

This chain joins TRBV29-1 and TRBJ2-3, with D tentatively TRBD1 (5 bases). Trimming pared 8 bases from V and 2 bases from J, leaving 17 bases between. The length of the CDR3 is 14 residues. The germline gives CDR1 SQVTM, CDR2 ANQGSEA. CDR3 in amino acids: CSQKLDSATDTQYF. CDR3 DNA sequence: TGCAGCCAAAAATTAGACAGTGCCACAGATACGCAGTATTTT.

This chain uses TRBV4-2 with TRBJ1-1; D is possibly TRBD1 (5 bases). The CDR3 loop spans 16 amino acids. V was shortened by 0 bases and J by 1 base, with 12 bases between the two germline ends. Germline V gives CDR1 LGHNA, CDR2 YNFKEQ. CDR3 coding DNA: TGTGCCAGCAGCCAAGATCCGAACGGACAGAACACTGAAGCTTTCTTT. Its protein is CASSQDPNGQNTEAFF.